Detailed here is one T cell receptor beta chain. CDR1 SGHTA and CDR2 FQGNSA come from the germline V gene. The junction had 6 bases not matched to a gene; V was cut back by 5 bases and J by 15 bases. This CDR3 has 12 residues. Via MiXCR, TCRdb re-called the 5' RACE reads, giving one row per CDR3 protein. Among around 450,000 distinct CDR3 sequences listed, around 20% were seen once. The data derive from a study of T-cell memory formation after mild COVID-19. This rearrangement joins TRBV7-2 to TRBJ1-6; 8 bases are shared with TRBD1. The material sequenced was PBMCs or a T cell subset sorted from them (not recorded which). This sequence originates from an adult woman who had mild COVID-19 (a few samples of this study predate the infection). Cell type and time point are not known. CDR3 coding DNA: TGTGCCAGCAGCGCCCAGGGGGCCCTCCTCCACTTT. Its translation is CASSAQGALLHF.